This is a list of T cell receptor beta chains from one sample in a study of CD8 T cells in ankylosing spondylitis. TCRdb reprocessed the 5' RACE reads with MiXCR, giving one entry per CDR3 protein. The sample holds 250,000 to 300,000 distinct CDR3 sequences, 20% seen once. The sample was blood, either unsorted or a sorted T cell fraction (not recorded which). Every receptor here comes from a male donor with ankylosing spondylitis or in good health (not recorded which). Both conserved end residues are part of each CDR3. The D gene is left open where the match is weak. The size field is filled for only some rows; it gives once, few, many or a size class.

NA,TRBV4-2,TRBD2,TRBJ2-3,TGTGCCAGCAGCCAAGGACAGATGGGGACTAGCACCACAGATACGCAGTATTTT,CASSQGQMGTSTTDTQYF
NA,TRBV5-6,TRBD1,TRBJ1-1,TGTGCCAGCAGCTTGGACAGGGGGAACGTTCGGGTTCGGGAAGCTTTCTTT,CASSLDRGNVRVREAFF
many,TRBV24-1,TRBD2,TRBJ2-3,TGTGCCACCAGTGATTCCCTAGCGGGAATACCAGATACGCAGTATTTT,CATSDSLAGIPDTQYF
few,TRBV4-1,TRBD1,TRBJ2-3,TGCGCCAGCAGCCCAGGGACAGGGACCCGGGATACGCAGTATTTT,CASSPGTGTRDTQYF
many,TRBV5-1,NA,TRBJ1-1,TGCGCCAGCAGATTCAGCACCTTGAACACTGAAGCTTTCTTT,CASRFSTLNTEAFF
NA,TRBV29-1,TRBD2,TRBJ2-1,TGCAGCATAAGGGCTAGCGGGATCGGGAATGAGCAGTTCTTC,CSIRASGIGNEQFF
many,TRBV29-1,NA,TRBJ1-1,TGCAGCGCTGAGATGATGAACACTGAAGCTTTCTTT,CSAEMMNTEAFF
few,TRBV5-6,TRBD2,TRBJ2-5,TGTGCCAGCAGCTTGGGACGGGAGGCTCCTTTTTTGGAGACCCAGTACTTC,CASSLGREAPFLETQYF
NA,TRBV7-2,NA,TRBJ1-2,TGTGCCAGCAGGTCTAACAGGAACGAAATTTATGGCTACACCTTC,CASRSNRNEIYGYTF
many,TRBV19,TRBD2,TRBJ2-1,TGTGCCAGTAGGTTGACTAGCGGGAGACGCGATGAGCAGTTCTTC,CASRLTSGRRDEQFF
few,TRBV6-1,NA,TRBJ2-2,TGTGCCAGCAGGGGGCAGAGGGCCGGGGAGCTGTTTTTT,CASRGQRAGELFF
few,TRBV12-3/TRBV12-4,NA,TRBJ2-1,TGTGCCAGCAGCCCGATGACCAGGGGCTCCTACAATGAGCAGTTCTTC,CASSPMTRGSYNEQFF
NA,TRBV27,TRBD1,TRBJ1-5,TGTGCCAGCAGTCCGACAGGGCGCGGTCAGCCCCAGCATTTT,CASSPTGRGQPQHF
few,TRBV20-1,NA,TRBJ2-1,TGCAGTGCTAGTTCCGCTAGGGGGATCGGAAATGAGCAGTTCTTC,CSASSARGIGNEQFF
NA,TRBV9,TRBD1,TRBJ2-3,TGTGCCAGCAGCCGTCCAGAGGGGGCCGCAGATACGCAGTATTTT,CASSRPEGAADTQYF
NA,TRBV7-2,NA,TRBJ1-4,TGTGCCAGCAGCACTAGAGGGGCGGGGGAAAAACTGTTTTTT,CASSTRGAGEKLFF
many,TRBV5-4,NA,TRBJ2-1,TGTGCCAGCAGCGCGAGCTCCTACAATGAGCAGTTCTTC,CASSASSYNEQFF
NA,TRBV10-2,TRBD1,TRBJ2-5,TGCGCCAGTTCCGCAGGGACAGGAGAGACCCAGTACTTC,CASSAGTGETQYF
few,TRBV4-1,NA,TRBJ2-1,TGCGCCAGCAGCCAAGGTTACTACAATGAGCAGTTCTTC,CASSQGYYNEQFF
few,TRBV4-2,TRBD2,TRBJ2-3,TGTGCCAGCAGCCTGACTAGCGGGGGACTTACAGATACGCAGTATTTT,CASSLTSGGLTDTQYF
NA,TRBV6-2/TRBV6-3,NA,TRBJ2-3,TGTGCCAGCAGTGCAAGGGGAAGGGATACGCAGTATTTT,CASSARGRDTQYF
NA,TRBV20-1,NA,TRBJ1-1,TGCAGTGCTAGAGGGGGGCGGGACACTGAAGCTTTCTTT,CSARGGRDTEAFF
many,TRBV12-3/TRBV12-4,NA,TRBJ1-5,TGTGCCAGCAGTGCCACAGGGTGGCAGCCCCAGCATTTT,CASSATGWQPQHF
few,TRBV5-1,NA,TRBJ2-1,TGCGCCAGCAGCTTGGCCGAAATTAGATACAATGAGCAGTTCTTC,CASSLAEIRYNEQFF
few,TRBV12-3/TRBV12-4,NA,TRBJ1-2,TGTGCCAGCACCCAGGACATGACACTCTATGGCTACACCTTC,CASTQDMTLYGYTF
few,TRBV25-1,NA,TRBJ1-6,TGTGCCAGCAGTCTCAATACTCAGGGGTTGGGTTCACCCCTCCACTTT,CASSLNTQGLGSPLHF
NA,TRBV11-2,NA,TRBJ1-1,TGTGCCAGCAGCTGGGGACAAATGAACACTGAAGCTTTCTTT,CASSWGQMNTEAFF
NA,TRBV29-1,NA,TRBJ2-1,TGCAGCGTTGCCGTCATGGGGCGGCAGTTCTTC,CSVAVMGRQFF
NA,TRBV3-1,TRBD1,TRBJ1-1,TGTGCCAGCAGCCGAACGACAGGGCGGGAGAACACTGAAGCTTTCTTT,CASSRTTGRENTEAFF
many,TRBV5-1,TRBD2,TRBJ2-3,TGCGCCAGCAGGCGCACTAGCGGGGGAATCACAGATACGCAGTATTTT,CASRRTSGGITDTQYF
many,TRBV12-3/TRBV12-4,NA,TRBJ1-3,TGTGCCAGCAGCGATCGTGAGGGAAACACCATATATTTT,CASSDREGNTIYF
few,TRBV5-1,NA,TRBJ1-2,TGCGCCAGCAGCTTGGGAGGCTATGGCTACACCTTC,CASSLGGYGYTF